These 14 T cell receptor beta chains originate from one sample sequenced in a study of CD8 T cells in ankylosing spondylitis (dated by TCRdb to about 2017). Receptor libraries were prepared by 5' RACE. The reads were generated on an Illumina HiSeq 2500. In-frame beta chains were kept once TCRdb had trimmed the public reads at Q25 with fastp and called clones with MiXCR. Under each unique CDR3 protein, matching rows form one entry showing the most common genes and DNA. The sample table lists about 160,000 distinct CDR3 sequences, about 18% of them with a count of one. About 8.2% of the sample belongs to the ten largest clones. What was sequenced was blood, either unsorted or a sorted T cell fraction (not recorded which). The source of these receptors is a male donor with ankylosing spondylitis or in good health (not recorded which).

This clonotype was seen at least ten times. The chain is built from TRBV5-1 and TRBJ1-3; D is ambiguous. V gave up 0 bases and J gave up 3 bases, with 7 bases separating them. The CDR3 totals 14 residues. The germline V gene encodes CDR1 SGHRS and CDR2 YFSETQ. Here the CDR3 DNA reads TGCGCCAGCAGCTTGGACGGGTTTGGAAACACCATATATTTT. Translation gives CASSLDGFGNTIYF.

This clonotype appeared many times. This rearrangement joins TRBV14 to TRBJ1-1; D call uncertain. The CDR3 is 15 residues long. Looked up from germline, CDR1 is SGHDN and CDR2 is FVKESK. Trimming stripped 1 base from V and 1 base from J, with 10 bases between. The CDR3 coding sequence is TGTGCCAGCAGCCAAGGGCCCAGCCGGAACACTGAAGCTTTCTTT. Its protein product is CASSQGPSRNTEAFF.

This clonotype occurred once. The junction shows a germline mismatch at one end, possibly a read error. The CDR3 DNA reads TGTGTCACCAGTGATCCCGAGAGCGGGAGTATTACAGATACGCAGTATTTT. This sequence encodes CVTSDPESGSITDTQYF. The J gene is TRBJ2-3, the V gene TRBV24-1; 8 bases align to TRBD2. CDR3 length equals 17 residues. Germline V gene lookup returns CDR1 KGHDR and CDR2 SFDVKD.

This clonotype was detected ten times or more. The chain combines TRBV29-1 with TRBJ1-1; D might be TRBD1 (5 bases). The CDR3 extends over 14 amino acids. The V gene lost 4 bases and the J gene lost 4 bases, with 16 bases spanning the gap. Per germline, CDR1 SQVTM and CDR2 ANQGSEA. As DNA, the CDR3 is TGCAGCGTTGCTATAGTGGCGGGGACCACTGAAGCTTTCTTT. It yields the protein CSVAIVAGTTEAFF.

A few counts support this clonotype. The chain is built from TRBV7-2 and TRBJ1-5; D is ambiguous. Germline CDR1 reads SGHTA; CDR2 reads FQGNSA. The germline V and J ends were trimmed by 1 base and 6 bases, with 10 bases remaining between them. There are 14 residues in the CDR3. The CDR3 region has the DNA TGTGCCAGCAGCTTAGGCCTCCCGGTTCAGCCCCAGCATTTT. Translating it yields CASSLGLPVQPQHF.

This clonotype was recorded many times. The chain employs TRBV29-1 and TRBJ2-7; D call uncertain. This CDR3 comprises 13 residues. The germline V and J ends were trimmed by 3 bases and 0 bases, with 9 bases remaining between them. CDR1 and CDR2 from the germline V gene are SQVTM and ANQGSEA. The CDR3 DNA follows: TGCAGCGTTGAGAGGCTGAGCTCCTACGAGCAGTACTTC. This codes for CSVERLSSYEQYF.

This clonotype turned up a few times. This sequence joins TRBV7-3 and TRBJ2-7; either TRBD1 or TRBD2 may supply D (6 bases each). V was trimmed by 3 bases and J by 1 base, leaving 10 bases between them. Germline values: CDR1 SGHTA, CDR2 FQGTGA. The CDR3 sequence is 14 residues long. The CDR3 region is CASSLGGASYEQYF. The DNA of the CDR3 is TGTGCCAGCAGCTTGGGGGGCGCTTCCTACGAGCAGTACTTC.

The chain joins TRBV20-1 to TRBJ2-7; weak D call: TRBD1 (6 bases). The CDR3 is 15 residues long. With 1 base removed from V and 1 base from J, the gap between germline ends came to 14 bases. Looked up from germline, CDR1 is DFQATT and CDR2 is SNEGSKA (reference sequence). The CDR3 nucleotides read TGCAGTGCTAGAGCTACAGGGTTAGGGTCCTACGAGCAGTACTTC. Its translation is CSARATGLGSYEQYF.

This clonotype came up many times. The junction and the germline gene differ at one end; a read error may be behind it. J is TRBJ2-7 and V is TRBV12-3 or TRBV12-4; D is possibly TRBD1 (5 bases). The CDR3 totals 13 residues. The CDR3 nucleotides read TGTGCCACCAGTTATAGGGGCGGCTACGAGCAGTACTTC. The encoded protein is CATSYRGGYEQYF.

CDR3 region: CASSKGGEYVYNEQFF. The DNA for the CDR3 is TGTGCCAGCAGCAAAGGGGGCGAATACGTTTACAATGAGCAGTTCTTC. The chain couples TRBV6-5 to TRBJ2-1, with 7 bases that match TRBD1. Germline CDR1 and CDR2: MNHEY and SVGAGI. The CDR3 loop spans 16 amino acids. After removal of 6 bases from V and 4 bases from J, the junction contained 12 bases not matched to a gene.

This rearrangement joins TRBV18 to TRBJ1-5, with a possible D match to TRBD1 (5 bases). The V end was cut by 6 bases, the J end by 0 bases, with 18 bases between. The CDR3 contains 17 residues. The germline V gene has CDR1 KGHSH and CDR2 LQKENI. CDR3 DNA: TGTGCCAGCTCCAAAAAGGGGACGGGGAATAGCAATCAGCCCCAGCATTTT. Translated, it gives CASSKKGTGNSNQPQHF. The whole variable domain, filled in from reference TRBV18 and TRBJ1-5, reads NAGVMQNPRHLVRRRGQEARLRCSPMKGHSHVYWYRQLPEEGLKFMVYLQKENIIDESGMPKERFSAEFPKEGPSILRIQQVVRGDSAAYFCASSKKGTGNSNQPQHFGDGTRLSIL.

The V call is TRBV7-2, the J call TRBJ2-1; 8 bases line up with TRBD1. The trim removed 6 bases at V and 6 bases at J, leaving 4 bases unmatched. In germline, CDR1 is SGHTA, CDR2 FQGNSA. The CDR3 has 13 residues. In DNA, the CDR3 is TGTGCCAGCAGAGGACAGGGTTCCAATGAGCAGTTCTTC. This sequence encodes CASRGQGSNEQFF.

This clonotype has a count of ten or more. This chain connects TRBV9 to TRBJ1-1; possibly TRBD1 for D (6 bases). The CDR3 runs to 15 residues. Germline V gene sequence: CDR1 SGDLS, CDR2 YYNGEE. The V end lost 0 bases, the J end lost 4 bases, and 13 bases lay between the germline ends. CDR3 nucleotides: TGTGCCAGCAGCGTAGATCTGACAGGAGGCACTGAAGCTTTCTTT. This codes for CASSVDLTGGTEAFF.

This clonotype was found many times. The gene calls are TRBV6-7 and TRBJ1-5, with TRBD1 matching 7 bases. TRBV6-7 is sorted into the ORF group, with uncertain function. After removal of 6 bases from V and 5 bases from J, the junction contained 7 bases not matched to a gene. The CDR3 spans 14 residues. The CDR3 nucleotides read TGTGCCAGCAGCTATGACAGGGTAGATCAGCCCCAGCATTTT. Translated: CASSYDRVDQPQHF.